This T cell receptor beta chain was recovered during a study of blood T cells in healthy people across ages. Study-level findings and limits: Per-million-T-cell TCR beta diversity fell roughly linearly with age.

The use of a sample-barcoded 5' primer and a J-beta primer mix characterized a second PCR of roughly 6 to 11 cycles. TCRdb itself ran the 5' RACE reads through MiXCR, one entry per CDR3 protein. The sample shows 1.5 million to 2 million distinct CDR3 sequences, approximately 40% of them seen only once. With V trimmed by 3 bases and J by 7 bases, 7 bases remained unmatched. CDR1 SGHTA and CDR2 FQGNSA come from the germline V gene. The CDR3 loop spans 14 amino acids. Points on this clonotype: Its antigen remains unidentified.

The TCR comes from a human donor in good health. The sample comprised blood. V usage is TRBV7-2 and J usage is TRBJ2-5; TRBD2 agrees at 8 bases. The CDR3 spells CASSLERGWGTQYF. The CDR3, as DNA: TGTGCCAGCAGCTTGGAGCGGGGGTGGGGGACCCAGTACTTC. Together with reference TRBV7-2 and TRBJ2-5, the CDR3 gives the full variable domain: GAGVSQSPSNKVTEKGKDVELRCDPISGHTALYWYRQSLGQGLEFLIYFQGNSAPDKSGLPSDRFSAERTGGSVSTLTIQRTQQEDSAVYLCASSLERGWGTQYFGPGTRLLVL.